This is a list of T cell receptor beta chains from one sample in a study of Graves' ophthalmopathy and Graves' hyperthyroidism. MiXCR was run by TCRdb on the multiplex PCR reads, yielding one entry per CDR3 protein. Of about 500,000 distinct CDR3 sequences listed, 39% were seen once; the top ten hold roughly 4%. Specimen: peripheral blood or thyroid tissue (not recorded which). The origin of the receptors is an adult man with Graves' hyperthyroidism. The CDR3 runs from the conserved cysteine through the conserved F or W. Each record gives: D gene, V gene, J gene, clone size, CDR3 protein, CDR3 DNA. D genes are given only for firm matches. Clone size appears in some rows only: once, few, many, or a class for an expanded clone.

d_call: TRBD1
v_call: TRBV25-1
j_call: TRBJ2-5
clone_size: many
cdr3_aa: CASRSNRGRETQYF
cdr3_nt: TGTGCCAGCAGATCTAACAGGGGTCGAGAGACCCAGTACTTC

d_call: -
v_call: TRBV10-3
j_call: TRBJ1-4
clone_size: -
cdr3_aa: CAISLLWGNEKLFF
cdr3_nt: TGTGCCATCAGTTTATTGTGGGGAAATGAAAAACTGTTTTTT

d_call: -
v_call: TRBV5-1
j_call: TRBJ2-5
clone_size: many
cdr3_aa: CASSLRGRDQETQYF
cdr3_nt: TGCGCCAGCAGCTTGCGAGGGAGAGACCAAGAGACCCAGTACTTC

d_call: TRBD1
v_call: TRBV5-1
j_call: TRBJ1-1
clone_size: few
cdr3_aa: CASSLGQVETEAFF
cdr3_nt: TGCGCCAGCAGCTTAGGACAGGTAGAGACTGAAGCTTTCTTT

d_call: TRBD2
v_call: TRBV9
j_call: TRBJ2-5
clone_size: once
cdr3_aa: CASSSPSRASGERETQYF
cdr3_nt: TGTGCCAGCAGCAGTCCCTCTAGGGCTAGCGGGGAGCGGGAGACCCAGTACTTC

d_call: -
v_call: TRBV11-2
j_call: TRBJ2-7
clone_size: many
cdr3_aa: CASRTSRGRKLTYEQYF
cdr3_nt: TGTGCCAGCAGAACCTCCCGGGGCAGGAAACTTACCTACGAGCAGTACTTC

d_call: TRBD2
v_call: TRBV12-3/TRBV12-4
j_call: TRBJ2-2
clone_size: few
cdr3_aa: CASSFNSGATGELFF
cdr3_nt: TGTGCCAGCAGTTTCAATAGCGGGGCCACCGGGGAGCTGTTTTTT

d_call: -
v_call: TRBV19
j_call: TRBJ1-5
clone_size: many
cdr3_aa: CASSSDPFQPQHF
cdr3_nt: TGTGCCAGTAGTAGCGATCCGTTTCAGCCCCAGCATTTT

d_call: -
v_call: TRBV5-4
j_call: TRBJ1-5
clone_size: -
cdr3_aa: CAGSFQAATNGPQHF
cdr3_nt: TGTGCCGGCAGCTTTCAGGCTGCAACCAATGGGCCCCAGCATTTT

d_call: -
v_call: TRBV20-1
j_call: TRBJ1-6
clone_size: few
cdr3_aa: CSARDYSYNSPPHF
cdr3_nt: TGCAGTGCTAGAGATTACAGCTATAATTCACCCCCCCACTTT

d_call: -
v_call: TRBV4-1
j_call: TRBJ2-1
clone_size: once
cdr3_aa: CASSLFPPRTGGDEQFF
cdr3_nt: TGCGCCAGCAGCCTCTTTCCGCCCCGGACGGGTGGGGATGAGCAGTTCTTC

d_call: -
v_call: TRBV12-3/TRBV12-4
j_call: TRBJ1-2
clone_size: many
cdr3_aa: CASSKSVGGYYGYTF
cdr3_nt: TGTGCCAGCAGCAAATCGGTGGGGGGCTACTATGGCTACACCTTC

d_call: -
v_call: TRBV15
j_call: TRBJ2-2
clone_size: many
cdr3_aa: CATSRGNTGELFF
cdr3_nt: TGTGCCACCAGCAGAGGGAACACCGGGGAGCTGTTTTTT

d_call: -
v_call: TRBV29-1
j_call: TRBJ2-3
clone_size: -
cdr3_aa: CSVEAIPSPDTQYF
cdr3_nt: TGCAGCGTTGAAGCCATTCCCTCACCAGATACGCAGTATTTT

d_call: -
v_call: TRBV13
j_call: TRBJ2-7
clone_size: -
cdr3_aa: CASSSRISYEQYF
cdr3_nt: TGTGCCAGCAGTTCACGGATCTCCTACGAGCAGTACTTC

d_call: -
v_call: TRBV29-1
j_call: TRBJ2-1
clone_size: -
cdr3_aa: CSVEDQVASSYNEQFF
cdr3_nt: TGCAGCGTTGAAGATCAAGTGGCTAGCTCCTACAATGAGCAGTTCTTC

d_call: -
v_call: TRBV30
j_call: TRBJ1-2
clone_size: -
cdr3_aa: CAWSVGQVYGYTF
cdr3_nt: TGTGCCTGGAGTGTCGGCCAGGTCTATGGCTACACCTTC

d_call: -
v_call: TRBV20-1
j_call: TRBJ2-6
clone_size: -
cdr3_aa: CSASAQTGANVLTF
cdr3_nt: TGCAGTGCTAGTGCCCAGACAGGGGCCAACGTCCTGACTTTC

d_call: -
v_call: TRBV5-1
j_call: TRBJ2-7
clone_size: -
cdr3_aa: CASSLGVQYNEQYF
cdr3_nt: TGCGCCAGCAGCTTGGGAGTACAGTACAATGAGCAGTACTTC

d_call: -
v_call: TRBV5-6
j_call: TRBJ1-2
clone_size: many
cdr3_aa: CASRGRGNVGYTF
cdr3_nt: TGTGCCAGCCGAGGGAGGGGAAACGTGGGCTACACCTTC

d_call: TRBD2
v_call: TRBV15
j_call: TRBJ2-1
clone_size: -
cdr3_aa: CATSRDLAGVDNEQFF
cdr3_nt: TGTGCCACCAGCAGAGATCTAGCGGGAGTTGATAATGAGCAGTTCTTC

d_call: TRBD1
v_call: TRBV15
j_call: TRBJ1-2
clone_size: -
cdr3_aa: CATSGDRGIGNYGYTF
cdr3_nt: TGTGCCACCAGCGGCGACAGGGGCATCGGAAATTATGGCTACACCTTC

d_call: TRBD1
v_call: TRBV7-9
j_call: TRBJ2-7
clone_size: -
cdr3_aa: CASSLGDSYSYEQYF
cdr3_nt: TGTGCCAGCAGCTTAGGGGACAGCTACTCCTACGAGCAGTACTTC

d_call: -
v_call: TRBV7-9
j_call: TRBJ2-7
clone_size: -
cdr3_aa: CASSLEHRGEQYF
cdr3_nt: TGTGCCAGCAGTTTGGAACACCGCGGCGAGCAGTACTTC

d_call: -
v_call: TRBV7-6
j_call: TRBJ1-5
clone_size: few
cdr3_aa: CASSLGGMETQHF
cdr3_nt: TGTGCCAGCAGCTTAGGGGGAATGGAGACCCAGCATTTT

d_call: TRBD1
v_call: TRBV2
j_call: TRBJ1-1
clone_size: -
cdr3_aa: CASKRDRGAEAFF
cdr3_nt: TGTGCCAGCAAACGGGACAGGGGAGCTGAAGCTTTCTTT

d_call: -
v_call: TRBV9
j_call: TRBJ1-2
clone_size: few
cdr3_aa: CASSVDQGTSGYTF
cdr3_nt: TGTGCCAGCAGCGTAGATCAGGGGACTTCTGGCTACACCTTC

d_call: -
v_call: TRBV9
j_call: TRBJ1-6
clone_size: many
cdr3_aa: CASSVTGNSPLHF
cdr3_nt: TGTGCCAGCAGCGTAACAGGCAATTCACCCCTCCACTTT

d_call: -
v_call: TRBV4-1
j_call: TRBJ1-6
clone_size: few
cdr3_aa: CASSQEGGRRNSPLHF
cdr3_nt: TGCGCCAGCAGCCAAGAAGGGGGACGCCGTAATTCACCCCTCCACTTT

d_call: -
v_call: TRBV29-1
j_call: TRBJ1-1
clone_size: many
cdr3_aa: CSVAVGNTEAFF
cdr3_nt: TGCAGCGTTGCCGTGGGAAACACTGAAGCTTTCTTT

d_call: -
v_call: TRBV2
j_call: TRBJ1-2
clone_size: -
cdr3_aa: CASSEAKTDPNYGYTF
cdr3_nt: TGTGCCAGCAGTGAAGCTAAGACAGATCCTAACTATGGCTACACCTTC